Sequencing of this TCR beta chain was carried out in a study of T cell repertoires in ileal Crohn's disease. General study points: High-frequency clones were more common in sorted CD8 than CD4 cells.

TCRB immunosequencing input was around 540 nanograms of biopsy DNA per sample. Using immunoSEQ multiplex PCR, the repertoire was profiled, and TCRdb retains in-frame clones only, with some absent. Of 3,500 to 4,500 clones in the sample, around three quarters were seen once. A word on this clone: No antigen is known for it.

CDR3 length equals 14 residues. V was clipped by 6 bases and J by 7 bases, with 18 bases between them. The germline gives CDR1 SEHNR, CDR2 FQNEAQ (reference sequence). The clonotype comes from an adult with Crohn's disease. The chain joins TRBV7-9 to TRBJ2-5; D possibly corresponds to TRBD1 (6 bases). Sequencing used ileal tissue. The CDR3 protein is CASSQGQSAGTQYF. The CDR3 DNA is TGTGCCAGCAGTCAAGGACAGTCCGCCGGGACCCAGTACTTC. The whole variable domain, remainder taken from reference TRBV7-9 and TRBJ2-5, is DTGVSQNPRHKITKRGQNVTFRCDPISEHNRLYWYRQTLGQGPEFLTYFQNEAQLEKSRLLSDRFSAERPKGSFSTLEIQRTEQGDSAMYLCASSQGQSAGTQYFGPGTRLLVL.